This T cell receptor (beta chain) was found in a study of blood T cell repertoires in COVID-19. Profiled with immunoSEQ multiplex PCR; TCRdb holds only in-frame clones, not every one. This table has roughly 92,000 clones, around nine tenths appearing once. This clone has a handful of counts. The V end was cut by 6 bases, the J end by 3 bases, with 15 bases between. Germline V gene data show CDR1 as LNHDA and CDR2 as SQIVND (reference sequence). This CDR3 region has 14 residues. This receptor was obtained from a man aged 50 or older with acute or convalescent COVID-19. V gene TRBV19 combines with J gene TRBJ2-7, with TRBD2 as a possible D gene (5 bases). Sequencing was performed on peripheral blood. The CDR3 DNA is TGTGCCAGTAGCTCCTCGGGATTCGTCTACGAGCAGTACTTC. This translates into CASSSSGFVYEQYF.